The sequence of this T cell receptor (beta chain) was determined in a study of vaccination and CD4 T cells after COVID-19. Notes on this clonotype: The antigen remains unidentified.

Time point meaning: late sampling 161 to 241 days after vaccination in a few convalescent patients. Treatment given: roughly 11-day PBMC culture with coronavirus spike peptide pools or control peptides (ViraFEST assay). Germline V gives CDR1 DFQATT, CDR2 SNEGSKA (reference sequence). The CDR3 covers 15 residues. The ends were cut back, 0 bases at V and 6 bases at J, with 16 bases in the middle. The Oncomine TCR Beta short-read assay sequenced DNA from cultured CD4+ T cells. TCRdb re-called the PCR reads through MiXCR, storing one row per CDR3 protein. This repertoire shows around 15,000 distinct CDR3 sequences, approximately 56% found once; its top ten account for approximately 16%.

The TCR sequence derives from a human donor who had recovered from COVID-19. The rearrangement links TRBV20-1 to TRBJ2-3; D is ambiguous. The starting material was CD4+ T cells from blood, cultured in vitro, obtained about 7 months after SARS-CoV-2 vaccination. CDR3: CSARDERVLTDTQYF. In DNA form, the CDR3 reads TGCAGTGCTAGAGATGAACGGGTCTTAACGGATACGCAGTATTTT.